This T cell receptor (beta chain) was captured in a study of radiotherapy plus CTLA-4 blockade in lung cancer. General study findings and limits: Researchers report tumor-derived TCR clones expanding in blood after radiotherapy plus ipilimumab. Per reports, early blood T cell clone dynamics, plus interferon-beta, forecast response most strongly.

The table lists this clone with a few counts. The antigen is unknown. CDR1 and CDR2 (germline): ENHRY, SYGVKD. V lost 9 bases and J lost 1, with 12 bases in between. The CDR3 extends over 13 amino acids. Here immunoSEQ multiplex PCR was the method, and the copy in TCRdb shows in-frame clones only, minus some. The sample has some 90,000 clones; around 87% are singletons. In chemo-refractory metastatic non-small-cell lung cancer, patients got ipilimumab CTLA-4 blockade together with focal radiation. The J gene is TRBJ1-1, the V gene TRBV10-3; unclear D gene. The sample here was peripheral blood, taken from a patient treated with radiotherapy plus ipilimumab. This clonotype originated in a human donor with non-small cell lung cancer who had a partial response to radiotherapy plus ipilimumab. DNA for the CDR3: TGTGCCATTTCTGAGGCCCCGAACACTGAAGCTTTCTTT. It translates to CAISEAPNTEAFF.